This T cell receptor beta chain originates from a study of shared clonotypes between healthy human individuals. This clone was seen a few times. TCRdb's copy holds only in-frame clones and misses some; the assay was immunoSEQ multiplex PCR. The profile shows millions of clones, about 92% of them singletons. Naive CD8 cells lacked CD45RO and underwent positive selection for CCR7, leaving out terminally differentiated effector memory CD45RA+ cells. HIV-negative, healthy adults without recent acute infections or vaccinations were the donors. The clonotype originates from a man younger than 35 in good health. Some clones in this sample may be carry-over from other donors' samples. The sequencing sample was made of naive CD8+ T cells from PBMCs.

The CDR3, as DNA: TGTGCCTCTGAGGGACAGGTGAATCCTGAAGCTTTCTTT. Translated: CASEGQVNPEAFF. The rearrangement joins TRBV19 to TRBJ1-1, with 8 bases lining up with TRBD1. The CDR3 covers 13 residues. The V gene's germline CDR1 is LNHDA and CDR2 SQIVND (reference sequence). Trimming at V came to 11 bases and at J to 6 bases, leaving 11 bases not matched to a gene.